The clone carrying this TCR beta chain has more than one count but fewer than ten. What it recognizes is unknown. These data originate in a study of cytomegalovirus exposure and HLA in healthy donors. At the level of the study: Approximately 190 million T cells yielded more than 95 million unique TCR beta sequences, as an earlier analysis found. Whole-study results and caveats: In a later analysis, compared with equally common non-associated chains, HLA-associated beta chains were more expanded.

The V gene's germline CDR1 is ENHRY and CDR2 SYGVKD. Between the trimmed V and J ends, which lost 3 bases and 4 bases, there was a span of 9 bases. The CDR3 extends over 13 amino acids. PCR primers comprised 60 Vbeta and 13 Jbeta primers. Profiling relied on immunoSEQ multiplex PCR, and the TCRdb table lists in-frame clones only, not all of them. The data show some 170,000 clones, 75% to 85% seen once. The sample taken for sequencing was PBMCs. V gene TRBV10-3 combines with J gene TRBJ1-2; no definite D call. This clonotype originated in a girl aged 2-10 years in good health and CMV-seropositive. The DNA of the CDR3 is TGTGCCATCAGTGACCAGAGGCTCTATGGCTACACCTTC. Translating gives CAISDQRLYGYTF.